This TCR beta chain was captured in a study of cytomegalovirus exposure and HLA in healthy donors. On the study more broadly: Across roughly 400 genotyped donors, roughly 85% landed in the Caucasian-associated ancestry cluster. Whole-study results and caveats: Reports indicate that TCR beta sequences accurately predicted the HLA-A and HLA-B alleles of most subjects.

Regarding donors, all were healthy bone marrow donors. This clone was picked up one time. Antigen unknown. Germline V gives CDR1 GTSNPN, CDR2 SVGIG (reference sequence). The CDR3 spans 13 residues. V was cut by 0 bases and J by 8 bases, with 13 bases left in between. The study ran its PCR with 60 Vbeta and 13 Jbeta primers. Sequencing was performed with immunoSEQ multiplex PCR; in TCRdb, only in-frame clones are kept and a portion is missing. The sample contains 210,000 or so clones, approximately 82% of which appear only once. The sequenced material came from PBMCs. This clonotype originated in a woman in her forties in good health and CMV-seronegative. The chain links TRBV30 to TRBJ1-2, with D uncertain. The chain's CDR3 is CAWSVLWAGGYTF. In nucleotides, the CDR3 is TGTGCCTGGAGTGTACTGTGGGCAGGAGGCTACACCTTC.